This T cell receptor (beta chain) was sequenced in a study of CD4 T cells in relation to SARS-CoV-2 and coronaviruses. Study-level background: TCR beta CDR3s were sequenced after approximately 11-day antigen culture of PBMCs.

Only in-frame clones appear in the TCRdb table, and some are missing; sequencing was by immunoSEQ multiplex PCR. This sample has 20,000 to 25,000 clones, with just under 70% found just once. Before the COVID-19 pandemic, during about 2010-2018, CD4+ T cells were taken from unexposed donors. Isolation of CD4+ T cells took place after less than 13 days in culture. Cells permitting, SARS-CoV-2 S/N and four cold-coronavirus spikes were tested on unexposed-donor CD4+ T cells. The CDR3 is 15 amino acids. V gave up 4 bases and J gave up 0 bases, with 11 bases separating them. Per the germline V gene, CDR1 is SNHLY and CDR2 is FYNNEI. As concerns this clone: Its cognate antigen is unknown.

Study-wide findings and caveats: The cross-reactivity analysis covered only spike protein, not other viral proteins.

This chain links TRBV2 with TRBJ2-3, with D perhaps matching TRBD1 or TRBD2 (6 bases each). This clonotype originated in a human donor in good health. Sample: CD4+ T cells from PBMCs, cultured in vitro. CDR3 nucleotides: TGTGCCAGCAGTGTTCAGGGGACTAGCACAGATACGCAGTATTTT. This sequence encodes CASSVQGTSTDTQYF.